Many counts were recorded for the clone carrying this T cell receptor beta chain. Its antigen is unknown. This entry is derived from a study of T cell repertoires in cytomegalovirus infection. Study overall: It was the public TCR beta signatures that indicated both CMV infection and matching HLA type. Study observations and caveats: HLA-C-restricted CMV clonotypes gave the most frequent clonotype in two of eight donors.

Germline V gene sequence: CDR1 SGHKS, CDR2 YYEKEE (reference sequence). The CDR3 has 11 amino acids. V was shortened by 4 bases and J by 7 bases, with 5 bases between the two germline ends. One entry per CDR3 protein, called by TCRdb with MiXCR from the reads. The repertoire consists of almost 300,000 distinct CDR3 sequences, with around 9.6% occurring once and the leading ten covering less than 3%. This sequence was found in a human donor in good health (CMV status not recorded). Some clones in this sample may be carry-over from other donors' samples. This chain uses TRBV5-5 with TRBJ1-4; TRBD1 might be the D (5 bases). The sample was PBMCs. Here the CDR3 DNA reads TGTGCCAGCAGCGGGGGTGAAAAACTGTTTTTT. Protein: CASSGGEKLFF.